This T cell receptor (beta chain) was recovered during a study of PD-L1 blockade in urothelial cancer. Time point described: peripheral blood 6 weeks after treatment start. The CDR3 is made up of 14 amino acids. The V and J ends lost 6 bases and 2 bases respectively, with 14 bases between them. Germline assignment: CDR1 MNHEY and CDR2 SVGAGI. Produced via immunoSEQ multiplex PCR; TCRdb's table is partial and in-frame only. The sample contains approximately 36,000 clones, approximately 80% of which appear only once. The sequence derives from a middle-aged man with urothelial cancer. This chain uses TRBV6-5 with TRBJ2-7; weak D call: TRBD2 (6 bases). Sequencing used PBMCs, obtained around atezolizumab (anti-PD-L1) treatment. CDR3 region: CASRGSSATYEQYF. The CDR3 DNA reads as TGTGCCAGCAGGGGATCTAGCGCCACCTACGAGCAGTACTTC.